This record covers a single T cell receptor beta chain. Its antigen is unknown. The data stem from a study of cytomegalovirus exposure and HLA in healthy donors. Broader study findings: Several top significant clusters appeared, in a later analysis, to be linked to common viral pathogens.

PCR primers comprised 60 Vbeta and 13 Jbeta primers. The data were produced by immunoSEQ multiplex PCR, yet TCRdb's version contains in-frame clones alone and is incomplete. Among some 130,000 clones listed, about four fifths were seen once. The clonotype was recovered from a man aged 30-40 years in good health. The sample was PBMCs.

CDR3 amino acids: CASSLGGSGSNEQFF. DNA for the CDR3: TGTGCCAGCAGCTTGGGTGGGTCAGGCTCCAATGAGCAGTTCTTC. V and J are TRBV5-4 and TRBJ2-1; D remains ambiguous. Trimming stripped 0 bases from V and 6 bases from J, with 13 bases between. Germline CDR1 SGHNT, CDR2 YYREEE (reference sequence). This CDR3 is built from 15 residues.